This T cell receptor (beta chain) is drawn from a study of regulatory T cells in long-lasting Graves disease. Notes on the study in general: Peripheral blood, not thyroid tissue, was the sole material studied.

Ten or more counts support this clonotype. Antigen: not known. Specified time point: newly diagnosed GD, antithyroid drugs for less than 3 months. Researchers made the TCR library from RNA that was extracted from PBMCs. Into tubes containing EDTA, 8 to 9 milliliters of peripheral blood were drawn. Trimming removed 4 bases at V and 0 bases at J, with 8 bases between. The CDR3 runs to 13 residues. CDR1 is SGHRS and CDR2 is YFSETQ in the germline V gene. Arm-PCR of CDR3 regions with iRepertoire HTBI primers generated TCR beta libraries. TCRdb called the multiplex PCR reads again in MiXCR, with one record for every CDR3 protein. The table shows approximately 400,000 distinct CDR3 sequences, with around 14% occurring only once. The sample was also linked to a second study, of T cells in Graves' hyperthyroidism and ophthalmopathy. From that second work: Using the HTBI primer set, a first-round RT-PCR was run on the TCR CDR3.

The sequence was obtained from a woman aged 25 to 39 with Graves disease. The chain has TRBV5-1 and TRBJ2-7; D might be TRBD2 (6 bases). Sequenced here: peripheral blood mononuclear cells (PBMCs), sampled at new diagnosis, from a patient treated with antithyroid drugs. CDR3 bases: TGCGCCAGCAGCGCGGGGCTCTCCTACGAGCAGTACTTC. Its translation: CASSAGLSYEQYF.